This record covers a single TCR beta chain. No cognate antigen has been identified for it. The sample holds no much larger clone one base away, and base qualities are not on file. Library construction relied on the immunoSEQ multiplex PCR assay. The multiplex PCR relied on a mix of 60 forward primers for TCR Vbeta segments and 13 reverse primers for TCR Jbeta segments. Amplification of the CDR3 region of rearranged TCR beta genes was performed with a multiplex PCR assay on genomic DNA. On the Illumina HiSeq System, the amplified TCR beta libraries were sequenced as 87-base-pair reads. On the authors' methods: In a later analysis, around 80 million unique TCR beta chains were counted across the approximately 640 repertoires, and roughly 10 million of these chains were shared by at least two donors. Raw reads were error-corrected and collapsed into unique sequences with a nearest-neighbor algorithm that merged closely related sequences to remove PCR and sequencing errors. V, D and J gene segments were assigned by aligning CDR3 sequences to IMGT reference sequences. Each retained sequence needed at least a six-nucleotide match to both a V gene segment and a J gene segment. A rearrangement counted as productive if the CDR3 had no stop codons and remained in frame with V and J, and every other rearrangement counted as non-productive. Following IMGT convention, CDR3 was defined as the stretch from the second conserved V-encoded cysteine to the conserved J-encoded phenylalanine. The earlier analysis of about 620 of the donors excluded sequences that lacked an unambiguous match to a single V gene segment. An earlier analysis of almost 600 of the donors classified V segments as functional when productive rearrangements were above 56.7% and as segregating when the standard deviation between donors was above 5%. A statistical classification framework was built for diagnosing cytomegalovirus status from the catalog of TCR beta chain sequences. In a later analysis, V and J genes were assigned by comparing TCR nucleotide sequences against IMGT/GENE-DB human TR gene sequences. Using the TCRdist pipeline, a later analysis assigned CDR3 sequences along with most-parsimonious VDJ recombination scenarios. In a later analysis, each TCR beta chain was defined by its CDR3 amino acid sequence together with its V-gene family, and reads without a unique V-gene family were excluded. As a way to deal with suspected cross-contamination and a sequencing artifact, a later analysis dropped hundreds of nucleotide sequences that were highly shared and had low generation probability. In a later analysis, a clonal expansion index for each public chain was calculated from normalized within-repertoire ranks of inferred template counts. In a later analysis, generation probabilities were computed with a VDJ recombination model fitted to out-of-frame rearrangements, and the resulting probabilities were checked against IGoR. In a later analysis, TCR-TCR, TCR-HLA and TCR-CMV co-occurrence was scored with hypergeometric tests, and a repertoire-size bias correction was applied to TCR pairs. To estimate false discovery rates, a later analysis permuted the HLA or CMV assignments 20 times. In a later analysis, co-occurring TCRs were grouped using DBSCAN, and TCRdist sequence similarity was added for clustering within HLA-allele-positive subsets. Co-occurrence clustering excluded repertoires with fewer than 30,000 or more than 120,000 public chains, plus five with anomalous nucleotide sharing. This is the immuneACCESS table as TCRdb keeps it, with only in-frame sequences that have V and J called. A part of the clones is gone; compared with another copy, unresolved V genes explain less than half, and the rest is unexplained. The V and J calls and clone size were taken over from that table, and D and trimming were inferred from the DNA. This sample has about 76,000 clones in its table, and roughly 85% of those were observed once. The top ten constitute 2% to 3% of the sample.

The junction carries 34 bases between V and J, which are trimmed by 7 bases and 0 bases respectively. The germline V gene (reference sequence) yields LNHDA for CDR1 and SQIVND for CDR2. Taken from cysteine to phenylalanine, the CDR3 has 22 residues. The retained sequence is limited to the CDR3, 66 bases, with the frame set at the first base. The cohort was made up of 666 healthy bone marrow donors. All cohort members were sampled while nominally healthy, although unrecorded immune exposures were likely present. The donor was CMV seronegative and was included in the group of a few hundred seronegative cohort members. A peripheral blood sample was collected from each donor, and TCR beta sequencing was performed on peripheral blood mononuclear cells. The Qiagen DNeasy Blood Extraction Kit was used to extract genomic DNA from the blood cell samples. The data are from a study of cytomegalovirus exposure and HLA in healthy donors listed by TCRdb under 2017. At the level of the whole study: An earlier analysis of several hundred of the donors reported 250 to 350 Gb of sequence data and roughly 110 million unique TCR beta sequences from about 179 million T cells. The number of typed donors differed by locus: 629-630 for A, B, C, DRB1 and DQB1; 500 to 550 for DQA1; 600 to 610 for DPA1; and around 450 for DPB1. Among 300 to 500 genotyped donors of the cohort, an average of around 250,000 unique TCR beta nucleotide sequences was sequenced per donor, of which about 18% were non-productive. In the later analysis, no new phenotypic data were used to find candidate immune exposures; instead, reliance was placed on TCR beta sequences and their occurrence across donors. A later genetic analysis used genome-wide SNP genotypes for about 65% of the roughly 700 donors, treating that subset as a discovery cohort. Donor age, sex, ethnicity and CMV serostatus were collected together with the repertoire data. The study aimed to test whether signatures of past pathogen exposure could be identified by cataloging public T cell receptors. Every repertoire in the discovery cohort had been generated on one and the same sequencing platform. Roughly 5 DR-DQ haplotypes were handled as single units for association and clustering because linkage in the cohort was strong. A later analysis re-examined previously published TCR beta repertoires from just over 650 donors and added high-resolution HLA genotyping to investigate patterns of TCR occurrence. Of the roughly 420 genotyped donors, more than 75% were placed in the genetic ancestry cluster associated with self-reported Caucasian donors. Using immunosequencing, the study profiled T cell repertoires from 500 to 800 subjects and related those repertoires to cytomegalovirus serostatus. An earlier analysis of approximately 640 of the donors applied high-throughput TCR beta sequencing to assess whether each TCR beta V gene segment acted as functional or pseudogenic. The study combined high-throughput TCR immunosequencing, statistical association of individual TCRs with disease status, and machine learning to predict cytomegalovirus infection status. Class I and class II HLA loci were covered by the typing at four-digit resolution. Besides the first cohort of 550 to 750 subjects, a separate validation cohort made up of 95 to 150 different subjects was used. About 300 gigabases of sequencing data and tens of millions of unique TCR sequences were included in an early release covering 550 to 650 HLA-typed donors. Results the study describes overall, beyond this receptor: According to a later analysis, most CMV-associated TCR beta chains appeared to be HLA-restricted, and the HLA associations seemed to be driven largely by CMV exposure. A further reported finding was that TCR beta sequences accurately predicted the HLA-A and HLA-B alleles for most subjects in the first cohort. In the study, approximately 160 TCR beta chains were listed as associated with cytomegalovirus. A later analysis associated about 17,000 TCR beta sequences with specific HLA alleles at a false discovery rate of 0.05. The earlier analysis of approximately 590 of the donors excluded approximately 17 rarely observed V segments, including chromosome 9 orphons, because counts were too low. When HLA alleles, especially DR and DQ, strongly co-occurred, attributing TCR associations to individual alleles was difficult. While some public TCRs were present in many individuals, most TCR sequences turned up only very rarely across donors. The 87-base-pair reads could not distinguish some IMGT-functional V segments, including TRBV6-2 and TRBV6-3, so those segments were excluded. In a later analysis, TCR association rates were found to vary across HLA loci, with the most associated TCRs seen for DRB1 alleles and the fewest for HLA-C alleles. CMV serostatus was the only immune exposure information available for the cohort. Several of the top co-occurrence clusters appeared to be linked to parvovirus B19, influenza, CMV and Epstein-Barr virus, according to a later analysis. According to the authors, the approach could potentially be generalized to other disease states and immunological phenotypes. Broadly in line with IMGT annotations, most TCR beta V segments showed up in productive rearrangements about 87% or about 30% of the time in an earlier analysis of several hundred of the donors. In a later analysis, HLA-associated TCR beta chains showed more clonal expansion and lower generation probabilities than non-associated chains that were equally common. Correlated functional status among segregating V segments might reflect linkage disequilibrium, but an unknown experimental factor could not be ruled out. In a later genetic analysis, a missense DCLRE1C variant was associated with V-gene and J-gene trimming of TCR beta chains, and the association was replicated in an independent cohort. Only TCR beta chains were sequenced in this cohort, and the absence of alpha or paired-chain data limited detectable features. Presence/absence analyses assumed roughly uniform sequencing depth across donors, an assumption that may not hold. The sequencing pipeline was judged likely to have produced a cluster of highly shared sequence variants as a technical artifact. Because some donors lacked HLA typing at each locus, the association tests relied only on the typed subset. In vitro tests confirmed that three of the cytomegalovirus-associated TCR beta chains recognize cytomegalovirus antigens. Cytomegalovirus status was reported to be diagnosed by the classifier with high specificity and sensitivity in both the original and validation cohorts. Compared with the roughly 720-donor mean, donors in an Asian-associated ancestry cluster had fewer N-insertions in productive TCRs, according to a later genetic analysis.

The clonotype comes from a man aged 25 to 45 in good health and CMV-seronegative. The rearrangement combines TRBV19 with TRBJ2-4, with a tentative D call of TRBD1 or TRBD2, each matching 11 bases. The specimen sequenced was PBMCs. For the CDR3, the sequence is CASTQDRGQTSGSPLAKNIQYF. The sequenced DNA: TGTGCCAGTACTCAGGACAGGGGGCAAACTAGCGGGAGTCCTCTAGCCAAAAACATTCAGTACTTC.